These 10 T cell receptor beta chains originate from one sample sequenced in a study of T cell responses to AZD1222 COVID-19 vaccine. Produced via immunoSEQ multiplex PCR; TCRdb's table is partial and in-frame only. The data show about 120,000 clones, 80% to 95% seen once. The material was peripheral blood, obtained on day 0 of AZD1222 vaccination. The receptors shown here come from an adult in good health.

The chain carries TRBV6-2 or TRBV6-3 and TRBJ2-1, with TRBD1 identical over 7 bases. The CDR3 extends over 15 amino acids. The germline gives CDR1 MNHEY, CDR2 SVGEGT. With V trimmed by 6 bases and J by 2 bases, 7 bases remained unmatched. CDR3: CASSWNRGPYNEQFF. CDR3 nucleotide sequence: TGTGCCAGCAGCTGGAACAGGGGACCCTACAATGAGCAGTTCTTC.

The J gene is TRBJ2-3, the V gene TRBV28; D uncertain. The length of the CDR3 is 11 residues. The ends were cut back, 7 bases at V and 6 bases at J, with 8 bases in the middle. CDR1 and CDR2 from the germline V gene are MDHEN and SYDVKM. The CDR3 here is CASTHSDTQYF. CDR3 nucleotide sequence: TGTGCCAGCACTCACAGCGATACGCAGTATTTT.

V usage is TRBV3-1 (or the pseudogene TRBV3-2) and J usage is TRBJ2-3, with 8 bases identical to TRBD1. This CDR3 region has 16 residues. Germline-derived CDR1 and CDR2 are LGHDT and YNNKEL (reference sequence). V lost 4 bases and J lost 8; bases outside the gene matches: 14. The CDR3 DNA is TGTGCCAGCAGCCGGGGACAGGCGTCCTTCCAGGGTACGCAGTATTTT. Protein sequence: CASSRGQASFQGTQYF.

The V call is TRBV6-2 or TRBV6-3, the J call TRBJ2-3; TRBD2 agrees at 8 bases. CDR3 size: 15 residues. Germline loops: CDR1 MNHEY, CDR2 SVGEGT. The trim removed 2 bases at V and 1 base at J, leaving 2 bases unmatched. The CDR3 sequence: CASSYVGGGTDTQYF. The CDR3 coding sequence is TGTGCCAGCAGTTACGTCGGGGGGGGCACAGATACGCAGTATTTT.

The rearrangement links TRBV5-4 to TRBJ2-7, with a possible D match to TRBD2 (6 bases). The CDR3 has 16 amino acids. The germline V and J ends were trimmed by 0 bases and 1 base, with 14 bases remaining between them. Germline V CDR1 and CDR2: SGHNT, YYREEE (reference sequence). The CDR3 nucleotides read TGTGCCAGCAGCTTGGTTCCTGGTAGCGGATCCTACGAGCAGTACTTC. The encoded protein is CASSLVPGSGSYEQYF.

The V gene is TRBV5-4, the J gene TRBJ1-1; D is uncertain. In germline, CDR1 is SGHNT, CDR2 YYREEE (reference sequence). V dropped 4 bases and J dropped 5 bases, with 12 bases sitting between them. The CDR3 loop spans 13 amino acids. The CDR3 protein is CASSRVGLTEAFF. CDR3 sequence (DNA): TGTGCCAGCAGCCGTGTCGGTTTGACTGAAGCTTTCTTT. Using reference TRBV5-4 and TRBJ1-1 for the parts outside the CDR3, the full variable domain is ETGVTQSPTHLIKTRGQQVTLRCSSQSGHNTVSWYQQALGQGPQFIFQYYREEENGRGNFPPRFSGLQFPNYSSELNVNALELDDSALYLCASSRVGLTEAFFGQGTRLTVV.

This chain uses TRBV27 with TRBJ1-3, with TRBD1 identical over 8 bases. Germline trimming cut 6 bases from V and 0 bases from J; bases unmatched to any gene: 4. Germline values: CDR1 MNHEY, CDR2 SMNVEV (reference sequence). The CDR3 extends over 15 amino acids. The CDR3 DNA sequence: TGTGCCAGCAGCGTGACAGGGGACTCTGGAAACACCATATATTTT. This encodes CASSVTGDSGNTIYF.

The CDR3 here is CASSLGAGQGETQYF. CDR3 DNA: TGCGCCAGCAGCTTGGGGGCAGGACAGGGTGAGACCCAGTACTTC. The V gene is TRBV5-1, the J gene TRBJ2-5; 8 bases fit TRBD1. The length of the CDR3 is 15 residues. J was trimmed by 5 bases and V by 0 bases; bases with no gene match: 6. Germline values: CDR1 SGHRS, CDR2 YFSETQ.

V is TRBV28 and J is TRBJ1-3; possibly TRBD1 for D (6 bases). Germline CDR1 reads MDHEN; CDR2 reads SYDVKM. This CDR3 is 15 amino acids long. V shed 6 bases and J shed 5 bases, with 17 bases lying between them. CDR3 nucleotides: TGTGCCAGCAGAGATACAGGGCGTTGGAGAAACACCATATATTTT. The encoded protein is CASRDTGRWRNTIYF.

The chain has TRBV7-2 and TRBJ2-7; TRBD1 is a possible D gene (6 bases). V was shortened by 4 bases and J by 1 base, with 14 bases between the two germline ends. From germline, CDR1 is SGHTA and CDR2 FQGNSA. The CDR3 has 15 amino acids. CDR3 DNA sequence: TGTGCCAGCAGCTCTCCGGGACAAGTATCCTACGAGCAGTACTTC. It codes for CASSSPGQVSYEQYF. Supplemented by reference TRBV7-2 and TRBJ2-7, the full variable domain reads GAGVSQSPSNKVTEKGKDVELRCDPISGHTALYWYRQSLGQGLEFLIYFQGNSAPDKSGLPSDRFSAERTGGSVSTLTIQRTQQEDSAVYLCASSSPGQVSYEQYFGPGTRLTVT.